These 3 T cell receptor beta chains were sequenced from one sample in a study of blood T cell repertoires in COVID-19. Some clones are missing from TCRdb's copy, which holds only in-frame ones; the method was immunoSEQ multiplex PCR. The repertoire consists of more than 45,000 clones, with 80% to 90% occurring once and the leading ten covering less than 3%. The sequencing sample was made of peripheral blood. The receptors derive from a woman of 80 years or more with acute or convalescent COVID-19.

V and J are TRBV5-1 and TRBJ2-6; D unresolved. Trimming cost V 2 bases and J 0 bases, with 6 bases left between them. This CDR3 is 15 amino acids long. CDR1 is SGHRS, CDR2 YFSETQ, per germline. The CDR3 is CASSFTSSGANVLTF. The CDR3, as DNA: TGCGCCAGCAGCTTTACAAGCTCTGGGGCCAACGTCCTGACTTTC.

The chain joins TRBV2 to TRBJ2-2; TRBD2 agrees at 8 bases. J was trimmed by 8 bases and V by 3 bases; bases with no gene match: 5. The CDR3 is 14 residues long. Germline CDR1 SNHLY, CDR2 FYNNEI. This CDR3 reads CASSDRTSMGELFF. In DNA form, the CDR3 reads TGTGCCAGCAGTGACCGGACTAGCATGGGGGAGCTGTTTTTT.

This clone was counted a few times. This chain links TRBV10-1 with TRBJ1-5; TRBD1 agrees at 7 bases. The CDR3 extends over 13 amino acids. CDR1 is WNHNN and CDR2 is SYGVQD in the germline V gene (reference sequence). With 2 bases clipped from V and 6 bases from J, the junction kept 1 base outside the gene matches. CDR3 region: CASSEQGVQPQHF. The CDR3 DNA reads TGCGCCAGCAGTGAGCAGGGGGTTCAGCCCCAGCATTTT.